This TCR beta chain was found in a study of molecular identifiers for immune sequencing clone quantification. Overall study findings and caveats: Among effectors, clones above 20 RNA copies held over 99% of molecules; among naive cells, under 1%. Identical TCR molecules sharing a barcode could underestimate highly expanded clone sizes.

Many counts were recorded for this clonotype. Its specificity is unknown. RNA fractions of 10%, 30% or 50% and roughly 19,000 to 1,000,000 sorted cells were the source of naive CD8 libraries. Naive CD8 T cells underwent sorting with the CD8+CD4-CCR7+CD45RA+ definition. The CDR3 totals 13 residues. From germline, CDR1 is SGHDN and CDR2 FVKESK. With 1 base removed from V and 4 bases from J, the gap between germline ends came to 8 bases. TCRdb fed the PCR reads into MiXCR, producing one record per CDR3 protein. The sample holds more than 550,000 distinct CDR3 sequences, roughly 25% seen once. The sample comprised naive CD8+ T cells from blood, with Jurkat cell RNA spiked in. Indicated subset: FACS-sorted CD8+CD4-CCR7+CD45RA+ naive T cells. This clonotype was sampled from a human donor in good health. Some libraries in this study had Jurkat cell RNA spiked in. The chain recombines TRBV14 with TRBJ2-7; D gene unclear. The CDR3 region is CASSQGREYEQYF. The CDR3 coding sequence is TGTGCCAGCAGCCAAGGTCGCGAATACGAGCAGTACTTC.